These 18 T cell receptor beta chains originate from one sample sequenced in a study of regulatory T cells in long-lasting Graves disease. The time point here: persistent/refractory GD, antithyroid drugs over 5 years with positive TRAb. Preparation of the TCR library used RNA extracted from PBMCs. Investigators prepared the TCR beta libraries by applying iRepertoire HTBI primers and Arm-PCR of CDR3 regions. From the multiplex PCR reads, TCRdb called clonotypes with MiXCR, one entry per CDR3 protein. This sample has about 430,000 distinct CDR3 sequences, with around 20% found just once. The sequenced sample was peripheral blood mononuclear cells (PBMCs), obtained when the disease was refractory, from a patient treated with antithyroid drugs. These receptors were collected from a female donor with Graves disease.

This chain joins TRBV7-3 and TRBJ2-1; D is unresolved. CDR1 is SGHTA and CDR2 is FQGTGA in the germline V gene. V lost 2 bases and J lost 5, with 7 bases in between. This CDR3 spans 13 amino acids. CDR3 bases: TGTGCCAGCAGCTTATCGGTAAACAATGAGCAGTTCTTC. Amino acid sequence: CASSLSVNNEQFF.

This clonotype appeared many times. V usage is TRBV5-4 and J usage is TRBJ1-2; maybe TRBD1 (5 bases). Trimming removed 0 bases at V and 7 bases at J, with 16 bases between. The CDR3 runs to 15 residues. From germline, CDR1 is SGHNT and CDR2 YYREEE (reference sequence). The CDR3 region is CASSLEGRGRGGYTF. CDR3 DNA: TGTGCCAGCAGCTTGGAAGGCAGAGGAAGGGGTGGCTACACCTTC. Supplemented by reference TRBV5-4 and TRBJ1-2, the full variable domain reads ETGVTQSPTHLIKTRGQQVTLRCSSQSGHNTVSWYQQALGQGPQFIFQYYREEENGRGNFPPRFSGLQFPNYSSELNVNALELDDSALYLCASSLEGRGRGGYTFGSGTRLTVV.

This clonotype was seen a few times. This rearrangement joins TRBV12-3 or TRBV12-4 to TRBJ2-3, with 9 bases identical to TRBD2. This CDR3 contains 15 residues. V shed 3 bases and J 6 bases; nucleotides not matched to a gene: 7. The CDR3, as DNA: TGTGCCAGCAGTTTGTTAGGACTAGCGAGGGATACGCAGTATTTT. This codes for CASSLLGLARDTQYF.

V usage is TRBV5-1 and J usage is TRBJ2-6; 9 nucleotides line up with TRBD1. Losses at the gene ends were 3 bases for V and 4 bases for J; bases not matched to a gene: 8. There are 17 residues in the CDR3. Germline CDR1 is SGHRS and CDR2 is YFSETQ. The CDR3 is CASSWDRVGGGANVLTF. The CDR3 DNA reads TGCGCCAGCAGCTGGGACAGGGTTGGAGGGGGGGCCAACGTCCTGACTTTC.

The V call is TRBV9, the J call TRBJ2-7; 8 bases are shared with TRBD2. Germline lookup yields CDR1 SGDLS and CDR2 YYNGEE. V lost 0 bases, J lost 5 bases, and 1 base stayed unmatched. This CDR3 is 13 amino acids long. DNA for the CDR3: TGTGCCAGCAGCGTAGCCGGGAGGGACGAGCAGTACTTC. It yields the protein CASSVAGRDEQYF. Full variable domain (remainder filled in from reference TRBV9 and TRBJ2-7): DSGVTQTPKHLITATGQRVTLRCSPRSGDLSVYWYQQSLDQGLQFLIQYYNGEERAKGNILERFSAQQFPDLHSELNLSSLELGDSALYFCASSVAGRDEQYFGPGTRLTVT.

V is TRBV19 and J is TRBJ1-3; D is ambiguous. V gave up 0 bases and J gave up 0 bases, with 9 bases separating them. Germline lookup yields CDR1 LNHDA and CDR2 SQIVND (reference sequence). This CDR3 spans 16 amino acids. CDR3 coding DNA: TGTGCCAGTAGTATAGAGTTGGGCGTCTCTGGAAACACCATATATTTT. Translation gives CASSIELGVSGNTIYF.

This clonotype was counted between two and nine times. This chain uses TRBV20-1 with TRBJ2-1; D not certain. The CDR3 covers 9 residues. Germline V lookup: CDR1 DFQATT, CDR2 SNEGSKA (reference sequence). Trimming shortened V by 4 bases and J by 12 bases, and 7 bases separated the two germline ends. The CDR3 loop is CSANFGQFF. CDR3 nucleotide sequence: TGCAGTGCTAACTTTGGGCAGTTCTTC.

In its sample, this clonotype was seen once. The chain carries TRBV7-9 and TRBJ2-7, with TRBD2 matching over 8 bases. The J call is uncertain, as TRBJ2-1 better fits the DNA end. This CDR3 is built from 15 residues. Germline V gives CDR1 SEHNR, CDR2 FQNEAQ (reference sequence). The CDR3 spells CASSLRAGGSNEQFF. The CDR3 DNA reads as TGTGCCAGCAGCTTAAGGGCGGGAGGTTCTAATGAGCAGTTCTTC.

The gene calls are TRBV29-1 and TRBJ2-7; 7 bases are shared with TRBD1. V trimming: 5 bases; J trimming: 4 bases; junction bases outside the gene matches: 8. Germline CDR1 and CDR2: SQVTM and ANQGSEA. The length of the CDR3 is 13 residues. The CDR3 bases are TGCAGCGTTAGAGGGGGCCCATTTTACGAGCAGTACTTC. Amino acids: CSVRGGPFYEQYF.

Ten or more counts support this clonotype. The rearrangement uses TRBV20-1 and TRBJ2-7; D possibly uses TRBD1 or TRBD2 (5 bases each). The germline V and J ends were trimmed by 6 bases and 2 bases, with 11 bases remaining between them. The CDR3 is made up of 12 amino acids. Per germline, CDR1 DFQATT and CDR2 SNEGSKA (reference sequence). Here the CDR3 DNA reads TGCAGTGCCGGGGACGGAACCTACGAGCAGTACTTC. As protein: CSAGDGTYEQYF.

This clonotype appeared many times. The chain employs TRBV12-5 and TRBJ1-2; D remains ambiguous. The germline V and J ends were trimmed by 5 bases and 4 bases, with 11 bases remaining between them. The germline CDR1 and CDR2 sequences are LGHNT and FRNRAP. The CDR3 totals 13 residues. Here the CDR3 reads CASGLDPFYGYTF. The CDR3 DNA reads TGTGCTAGTGGTCTAGACCCCTTCTATGGCTACACCTTC.

The chain joins TRBV5-1 to TRBJ2-2, with 14 bases matching TRBD2. The CDR3 is 17 amino acids. Trimming removed 4 bases from V and 4 bases from J; junction bases left unmatched: 6. CDR1 is SGHRS, CDR2 YFSETQ, per germline. In DNA, the CDR3 is TGCGCCAGCAGCCCCGGGACTAGCGGGAGAGGCACCGGGGAGCTGTTTTTT. This gives the protein CASSPGTSGRGTGELFF. Using reference TRBV5-1 and TRBJ2-2 for the parts outside the CDR3, the full variable domain is KAGVTQTPRYLIKTRGQQVTLSCSPISGHRSVSWYQQTPGQGLQFLFEYFSETQRNKGNFPGRFSGRQFSNSRSEMNVSTLELGDSALYLCASSPGTSGRGTGELFFGEGSRLTVL.

This clonotype was detected many times. The chain couples TRBV7-9 to TRBJ2-5; 8 bases are shared with TRBD2. After removal of 0 bases from V and 5 bases from J, the junction contained 8 bases not matched to a gene. The CDR3 consists of 16 residues. From germline, CDR1 is SEHNR and CDR2 FQNEAQ (reference sequence). CDR3 loop: CASSLALAGNLETQYF. CDR3 sequence (DNA): TGTGCCAGCAGCTTAGCTCTAGCGGGTAATTTGGAGACCCAGTACTTC.

CDR3: CASSYDRGGNQPQHF. CDR3 bases: TGTGCCAGCAGTTATGACAGGGGAGGCAATCAGCCCCAGCATTTT. This sequence joins TRBV6-2 or TRBV6-3 and TRBJ1-5, with 8 bases aligning to TRBD1. CDR1 and CDR2 (germline): MNHEY, SVGEGT. After removal of 3 bases from V and 2 bases from J, the junction contained 3 bases not matched to a gene. The CDR3 is 15 amino acids.

This clonotype was found many times. This chain connects TRBV28 to TRBJ1-2, with D tentatively TRBD1 (5 bases). V was clipped by 6 bases and J by 4 bases, with 15 bases between them. The V gene's germline CDR1 is MDHEN and CDR2 SYDVKM. The CDR3 runs to 14 residues. CDR3 residues: CASSSGFLGYGYTF. CDR3 sequence (DNA): TGTGCCAGCAGCTCAGGGTTTTTGGGCTATGGCTACACCTTC.

This clonotype appeared a few times. The J gene is TRBJ2-5, the V gene TRBV7-3; 7 positions match TRBD2. Germline CDR1 and CDR2: SGHTA and FQGTGA. V was clipped by 5 bases and J by 5 bases; unmatched bases: 14. There are 16 residues in the CDR3. For the CDR3, the DNA is TGTGCCAGCAGCATGGGGATGGGGAGGGGATGGGAGACCCAGTACTTC. It yields the protein CASSMGMGRGWETQYF.

Here the CDR3 DNA reads TGCAGCGTTGAAGATGTCAGGTTTGGAAACACCATATATTTT. The encoded protein is CSVEDVRFGNTIYF. The chain employs TRBV29-1 and TRBJ1-3, with D hard to call. The CDR3 spans 14 residues. Looked up from germline, CDR1 is SQVTM and CDR2 is ANQGSEA. Trimming cost V 0 bases and J 3 bases, with 9 bases left between them.

V gene TRBV13 combines with J gene TRBJ2-1; D remains unclear. Germline CDR1 reads PRHDT; CDR2 reads FYEKMQ (reference sequence). This CDR3 spans 12 amino acids. Trimming shortened V by 5 bases and J by 7 bases, and 9 bases separated the two germline ends. CDR3 amino acids: CASSATRNEQFF. The CDR3 DNA reads as TGTGCCAGCAGCGCAACGAGGAATGAGCAGTTCTTC.